This TCR beta chain was obtained from a study of blood T cell repertoires in COVID-19. Each participant's cohort was designated according to participant-reported clinical history. Clones were sequenced by immunoSEQ multiplex PCR, and TCRdb holds only the in-frame ones, with some missing. The table lists more than 300,000 clones, around 90% of them singletons, with 15% to 20% in the top ten. Trimming removed 2 bases from V and 8 bases from J, with 9 bases in between. Per germline, CDR1 MNHNY and CDR2 SVGAGI (reference sequence). CDR3 length equals 12 residues. This TCR was recovered from a young woman who had recovered from COVID-19. This rearrangement joins TRBV6-6 to TRBJ1-2; the D is unclear. Sequencing used PBMCs or T cells enriched from blood (not recorded which). The CDR3 protein is CASSYLFSGYTF. CDR3 nucleotide sequence: TGTGCCAGCAGTTACCTTTTTTCCGGCTACACCTTC.